These 31 T cell receptor beta chains originate from one sample sequenced in a study of response to subunit inactivated influenza vaccine. TCRdb re-analysed the RT-PCR reads in MiXCR, keeping a single row per CDR3 protein. The table records approximately 530,000 distinct CDR3 sequences, 6% to 9% of them present only once. The source was PBMCs from blood, collected less than 25 months after vaccination. Receptors originate from a man between 50 and 75 years old who received an inactivated influenza vaccine.

This clonotype was detected many times. The rearrangement links TRBV5-4 to TRBJ1-1; TRBD1 might be the D (6 bases). V lost 3 bases to trimming and J lost 4 bases, with 16 bases between them. The germline CDR1 and CDR2 sequences are SGHNT and YYREEE (reference sequence). The CDR3 contains 15 residues. This CDR3 reads CASSSPLQGGTEAFF. The DNA for the CDR3 is TGTGCCAGCAGCTCCCCTCTACAGGGAGGCACTGAAGCTTTCTTT.

This clonotype has more than one count but fewer than ten. The chain carries TRBV11-2 and TRBJ1-1; D remains ambiguous. Germline V gives CDR1 SGHAT, CDR2 FQNNGV. This CDR3 is built from 13 residues. Between the trimmed V and J ends, which lost 1 base and 4 bases, there was a span of 7 bases. The CDR3 DNA follows: TGTGCCAGCAGCTTAGTAGGGATCACTGAAGCTTTCTTT. Translated: CASSLVGITEAFF.

The V and J genes are TRBV20-1 and TRBJ2-7, with TRBD2 matching 9 bases. This CDR3 spans 15 amino acids. Trimming took 0 bases from V and 3 from J; bases not matched to a gene: 6. Germline V gene data show CDR1 as DFQATT and CDR2 as SNEGSKA (reference sequence). The chain's CDR3 is CSARDPVTSGYEQYF. DNA for the CDR3: TGCAGTGCTAGAGATCCAGTGACTAGCGGCTACGAGCAGTACTTC.

In its sample, this clonotype was seen many times. The CDR3 DNA follows: TGTGCCAGCAGTTTCGAGGGATTCTATGGCTACACCTTC. Translating it yields CASSFEGFYGYTF. V and J are TRBV12-3 or TRBV12-4 and TRBJ1-2; the D is unclear. The CDR3 covers 13 residues. Trimming left V 3 bases short and J 4 bases short, with 9 bases between.

This clonotype was recorded a few times. V usage is TRBV2 and J usage is TRBJ2-7; 15 bases map to TRBD2. V was clipped by 4 bases and J by 0 bases; unmatched bases: 7. Germline-derived CDR1 and CDR2 are SNHLY and FYNNEI. The length of the CDR3 is 18 residues. This chain's CDR3 is CASSAGLAGGWVSYEQYF. DNA of the CDR3: TGTGCCAGCAGTGCAGGACTAGCGGGAGGGTGGGTCTCCTACGAGCAGTACTTC.

This clonotype has at least ten counts. The chain couples TRBV5-1 to TRBJ1-5; 7 nucleotides line up with TRBD1. The germline gives CDR1 SGHRS, CDR2 YFSETQ. The V gene end was trimmed by 2 bases and the J gene end by 4 bases; junction bases not matched to a gene: 6. This CDR3 has 15 residues. The CDR3 protein is CASSFGTEKNQPQHF. CDR3 nucleotides: TGCGCCAGCAGCTTTGGGACAGAGAAGAATCAGCCCCAGCATTTT.

CDR3 sequence reads: CAISESMIGSSTDTQYF. DNA for the CDR3: TGTGCCATCAGTGAGTCGATGATTGGATCTAGCACAGATACGCAGTATTTT. The chain links TRBV10-3 to TRBJ2-3, with no clear D. The CDR3 contains 17 residues. Germline V gene data show CDR1 as ENHRY and CDR2 as SYGVKD. Trimming took off 0 bases at V and 0 bases at J, with 13 bases between the two ends.

This clonotype has more than one count but fewer than ten. The chain's CDR3 is CASSSGGGRLETQYF. CDR3 DNA sequence: TGTGCCAGCAGCTCTGGGGGAGGGCGTCTGGAGACCCAGTACTTC. This chain links TRBV7-3 with TRBJ2-5; TRBD2 matches at 7 bases. The ends lost 4 bases at V and 5 bases at J; junction bases unmatched: 10. Per germline, CDR1 SGHTA and CDR2 FQGTGA. The CDR3 loop spans 15 amino acids.

This clonotype was detected many times. The chain joins TRBV20-1 to TRBJ2-7; TRBD1 might be the D (6 bases). Trimming pared 6 bases from V and 5 bases from J, leaving 11 bases between. Germline V lookup: CDR1 DFQATT, CDR2 SNEGSKA (reference sequence). The CDR3 length is 11 residues. CDR3 sequence reads: CSAKQGNEQYF. The DNA of the CDR3 is TGCAGTGCCAAACAGGGTAACGAGCAGTACTTC.

This clonotype was observed at least ten times. The J gene is TRBJ2-7, the V gene TRBV28; unclear D gene. Trimming cost V 2 bases and J 7 bases, with 12 bases left between them. CDR3 length equals 13 residues. Looked up from germline, CDR1 is MDHEN and CDR2 is SYDVKM. For the CDR3, the DNA is TGTGCCAGCAGTTTAATGTACTACCCTGAGCAGTACTTC. Residues: CASSLMYYPEQYF.

This clonotype was recorded at least ten times. The chain has TRBV12-3 or TRBV12-4 and TRBJ2-7, with TRBD2 identical over 8 bases. This CDR3 is 15 amino acids long. The V and J ends lost 3 bases and 3 bases, in that order; junction bases with no gene match: 7. The CDR3 region is CASSFRGLGLYEQYF. The CDR3 DNA reads TGTGCCAGCAGTTTTCGGGGACTAGGCCTCTACGAGCAGTACTTC.

This clonotype was found a few times. V gene TRBV7-8 combines with J gene TRBJ2-4; D gene uncertain. The CDR3 is made up of 14 amino acids. The V end was cut by 2 bases, the J end by 5 bases, with 10 bases between. CDR1 and CDR2 from the germline V gene are SGHVS and FQNEAQ. The chain's CDR3 is CASSLSRRQNIQYF. In DNA, the CDR3 is TGTGCCAGCAGCTTAAGTCGACGCCAAAACATTCAGTACTTC.

This clonotype was counted at least ten times. This sequence joins TRBV10-3 and TRBJ2-1; 10 bases match TRBD2. V lost 3 bases to trimming and J lost 5 bases; unmatched junction nucleotides: 1. CDR1 is ENHRY, CDR2 SYGVKD, per germline. The CDR3 has 14 amino acids. CDR3 residues: CAISDTSGDNEQFF. CDR3 in DNA: TGTGCCATCAGTGACACTAGCGGGGACAATGAGCAGTTCTTC.

This clonotype was counted at least ten times. This sequence joins TRBV4-2 and TRBJ2-1; D not resolved. The germline gives CDR1 LGHNA, CDR2 YNFKEQ. The CDR3 is 16 amino acids. Trimming pared 4 bases from V and 5 bases from J, leaving 18 bases between. CDR3 amino acids: CASSPGRRAANNEQFF. The CDR3 region has the DNA TGTGCCAGCAGCCCCGGACGCCGCGCTGCAAACAATGAGCAGTTCTTC.

This clonotype was seen a few times. In nucleotides, the CDR3 is TGCAGCGTTGAAACGAGGGGGAGCTCCTACGAGCAGTACTTC. It is translated as CSVETRGSSYEQYF. The chain joins TRBV29-1 to TRBJ2-7; D might be TRBD1 (6 bases). Germline CDR1 is SQVTM and CDR2 is ANQGSEA. The ends were cut back, 2 bases at V and 0 bases at J, with 11 bases in the middle. The CDR3 has 14 amino acids.

There are many counts of this clonotype. This rearrangement joins TRBV5-1 to TRBJ2-6; D is unresolved. Germline V gene data show CDR1 as SGHRS and CDR2 as YFSETQ. This CDR3 has 15 residues. V was cut by 4 bases and J by 0 bases, with 8 bases left in between. CDR3 bases: TGCGCCAGCAGCATGGATGTCTCTGGGGCCAACGTCCTGACTTTC. This encodes CASSMDVSGANVLTF.

The chain employs TRBV20-1 and TRBJ2-5; 7 bases agree with TRBD1. There are 14 residues in the CDR3. With V trimmed by 4 bases and J by 1 base, 6 bases remained unmatched. Germline V gives CDR1 DFQATT, CDR2 SNEGSKA (reference sequence). The CDR3 DNA is TGCAGTGCTATGACAGGGATCGTCCAAGAGACCCAGTACTTC. Its translation is CSAMTGIVQETQYF.

The chain combines TRBV20-1 with TRBJ2-2, with TRBD1 as a possible D gene (6 bases). V lost 6 bases and J lost 5, with 10 bases in between. Germline V gene lookup returns CDR1 DFQATT and CDR2 SNEGSKA (reference sequence). The CDR3 runs 12 residues. CDR3 bases: TGCAGTGCCCGAACAGGGACCGGGGAGCTGTTTTTT. It yields the protein CSARTGTGELFF.

This clonotype was detected only a few times. This chain links TRBV7-6 with TRBJ2-7; D is ambiguous. The V gene's germline CDR1 is SGHVS and CDR2 FNYEAQ. Between the trimmed V and J ends, which lost 1 base and 2 bases, there was a span of 21 bases. The CDR3 totals 18 residues. CDR3 loop: CASSLDRDRVPRTYEQYF. The CDR3, as DNA: TGTGCCAGCAGCTTAGATCGCGACCGGGTTCCGAGGACCTACGAGCAGTACTTC.

This rearrangement joins TRBV7-9 to TRBJ2-4; TRBD1 agrees at 9 bases. From germline, CDR1 is SEHNR and CDR2 FQNEAQ (reference sequence). The CDR3 is 14 residues long. V dropped 5 bases and J dropped 9; count of bases not matched to a gene: 8. The chain's CDR3 is CASSQGTGSGIQYF. The DNA of the CDR3 is TGTGCCAGCAGCCAAGGGACAGGGAGTGGCATTCAGTACTTC. Using reference TRBV7-9 and TRBJ2-4 for the parts outside the CDR3, the full variable domain is DTGVSQNPRHKITKRGQNVTFRCDPISEHNRLYWYRQTLGQGPEFLTYFQNEAQLEKSRLLSDRFSAERPKGSFSTLEIQRTEQGDSAMYLCASSQGTGSGIQYFGAGTRLSVL.

The chain uses TRBV6-1 and TRBJ2-1; 8 bases are a match to TRBD2. The CDR3 has 16 residues. Germline CDR1 is MNHNS and CDR2 is SASEGT. V lost 5 bases to trimming and J lost 1 base; unmatched junction nucleotides: 7. The CDR3, as DNA: TGTGCCAGCAGTCGGACCGGGACTAGTTCCTACAATGAGCAGTTCTTC. Residues: CASSRTGTSSYNEQFF.

The sample holds many counts of this clonotype. This chain links TRBV6-2 or TRBV6-3 with TRBJ1-5; D remains unclear. CDR1 is MNHEY, CDR2 SVGEGT, per germline. The CDR3 sequence is 15 residues long. V lost 2 bases and J lost 4, with 12 bases in between. CDR3 DNA: TGTGCCAGCAGTTACATCGCCAGACCGAATCAGCCCCAGCATTTT. This gives the protein CASSYIARPNQPQHF.

This clonotype was seen only a few times. The rearrangement uses TRBV30 and TRBJ2-7, with D unresolved. The V end was cut by 3 bases, the J end by 12 bases, with 15 bases between. The CDR3 totals 11 residues. Germline assignment: CDR1 GTSNPN and CDR2 SVGIG (reference sequence). The CDR3 loop reads CAWRIGPDGYF. As DNA, the CDR3 is TGTGCCTGGAGAATTGGTCCTGACGGGTACTTC.

The V gene is TRBV15, the J gene TRBJ1-4; D remains unclear. CDR1 LNHNV and CDR2 YYDKDF come from the germline V gene (reference sequence). CDR3 length: 15 residues. V lost 9 bases and J lost 5, with 19 bases in between. The CDR3, as DNA: TGTGCCACAACAAACTCCAAAGGGATAAATGAAAAACTGTTTTTT. It translates to CATTNSKGINEKLFF.

This clonotype was observed many times. This chain connects TRBV6-2 or TRBV6-3 to TRBJ2-2; D unresolved. This CDR3 is 12 amino acids long. From germline, CDR1 is MNHEY and CDR2 SVGEGT. Trimming took off 5 bases at V and 6 bases at J, with 7 bases between the two ends. CDR3 residues: CASSQGPGELFF. The DNA of the CDR3 is TGTGCCAGCAGTCAAGGGCCCGGGGAGCTGTTTTTT.

This clonotype was counted a few times. The rearrangement joins TRBV7-2 to TRBJ2-5, with 8 bases fitting TRBD2. Germline trimming cut 3 bases from V and 4 bases from J; bases unmatched to any gene: 7. Germline CDR1 and CDR2: SGHTA and FQGNSA. The CDR3 is made up of 15 amino acids. Here the CDR3 DNA reads TGTGCCAGCAGCTTCCTTGCGGGGGGAGGAGAGACCCAGTACTTC. It yields the protein CASSFLAGGGETQYF. The whole variable domain, filled in from reference TRBV7-2 and TRBJ2-5, reads GAGVSQSPSNKVTEKGKDVELRCDPISGHTALYWYRQSLGQGLEFLIYFQGNSAPDKSGLPSDRFSAERTGGSVSTLTIQRTQQEDSAVYLCASSFLAGGGETQYFGPGTRLLVL.

This clonotype was picked up many times. This rearrangement joins TRBV29-1 to TRBJ1-5; 10 positions agree with TRBD1. CDR3 length: 13 residues. The germline gives CDR1 SQVTM, CDR2 ANQGSEA. V was clipped by 7 bases and J by 6 bases; unmatched bases: 6. The CDR3 sequence: CSAGQGVGQPQHF. In DNA form, the CDR3 reads TGCAGCGCCGGACAGGGGGTCGGTCAGCCCCAGCATTTT.

The chain joins TRBV30 to TRBJ1-5; 7 bases fit TRBD1. The germline V gene has CDR1 GTSNPN and CDR2 SVGIG (reference sequence). This CDR3 region has 14 residues. With V trimmed by 3 bases and J by 3 bases, 5 bases remained unmatched. Here the CDR3 reads CAWSGQAVNQPQHF. Written as DNA, the CDR3 is TGTGCCTGGAGCGGACAGGCAGTCAATCAGCCCCAGCATTTT.

This clonotype was counted between two and nine times. CDR3 amino acids: CASSETGTDTQYF. CDR3 nucleotides: TGTGCCAGCAGTGAAACGGGCACAGATACGCAGTATTTT. The chain uses TRBV2 and TRBJ2-3; D call uncertain. CDR1 is SNHLY, CDR2 FYNNEI, per germline. This CDR3 has 13 residues. The V end lost 2 bases, the J end lost 1 base, and 4 bases lay between the germline ends.

This clonotype was detected only a few times. The chain combines TRBV6-1 with TRBJ1-1, with D possibly matching TRBD1 (5 bases). Trimming shortened V by 6 bases and J by 3 bases, and 14 bases separated the two germline ends. This CDR3 region has 14 residues. Germline values: CDR1 MNHNS, CDR2 SASEGT. This CDR3 is CASRLQRGDTEAFF. The CDR3 DNA follows: TGTGCCAGCAGACTACAACGGGGGGACACTGAAGCTTTCTTT.

This sequence joins TRBV12-3 or TRBV12-4 and TRBJ2-7, with 8 bases matching TRBD1. J was trimmed by 3 bases and V by 5 bases; bases with no gene match: 9. The CDR3 has 15 amino acids. In DNA, the CDR3 is TGTGCCAGCAGTGCCTGGACAGGGTATCGCTACGAGCAGTACTTC. Protein: CASSAWTGYRYEQYF.